This TCR beta chain was sequenced for a study of regulatory T cells in long-lasting Graves disease. This CDR3 contains 15 residues. Germline-derived CDR1 and CDR2 are PRHDT and FYEKMQ (reference sequence). The V gene lost 0 bases and the J gene lost 2 bases, with 10 bases spanning the gap. The study, taken as a whole, reports: The study examined only peripheral blood, not thyroid tissue.

This clonotype was counted a few times. Its specificity is not known. Described time point: persistent/refractory GD, antithyroid drugs over 5 years with positive TRAb. After RNA was extracted from PBMCs, the TCR library was made from it. Guidelines of the American Thyroid Association were used to diagnose Graves' disease. Collection of peripheral blood (about 10 milliliters) was done using EDTA tubes. For TCR beta, libraries came from iRepertoire HTBI primers and Arm-PCR of CDR3 regions. Study processing details: Analysis of the samples identified 50 to 75 TRBV and roughly 15 TRBJ segments. TCRdb reanalysed the multiplex PCR reads using MiXCR and keeps one entry per CDR3 protein. The V and J calls were not made by the authors but by TCRdb's processing. The profile shows approximately 500,000 distinct CDR3 sequences, 20% to 25% of them singletons.

The receptor was isolated from a female donor with Graves disease. The source was peripheral blood mononuclear cells (PBMCs), collected when the disease was refractory, from a patient treated with antithyroid drugs. The chain carries TRBV13 and TRBJ1-1; no clear D gene. The CDR3 loop reads CASSLGRRKNTEAFF. CDR3 bases: TGTGCCAGCAGCTTAGGCCGCAGAAAAAACACTGAAGCTTTCTTT.